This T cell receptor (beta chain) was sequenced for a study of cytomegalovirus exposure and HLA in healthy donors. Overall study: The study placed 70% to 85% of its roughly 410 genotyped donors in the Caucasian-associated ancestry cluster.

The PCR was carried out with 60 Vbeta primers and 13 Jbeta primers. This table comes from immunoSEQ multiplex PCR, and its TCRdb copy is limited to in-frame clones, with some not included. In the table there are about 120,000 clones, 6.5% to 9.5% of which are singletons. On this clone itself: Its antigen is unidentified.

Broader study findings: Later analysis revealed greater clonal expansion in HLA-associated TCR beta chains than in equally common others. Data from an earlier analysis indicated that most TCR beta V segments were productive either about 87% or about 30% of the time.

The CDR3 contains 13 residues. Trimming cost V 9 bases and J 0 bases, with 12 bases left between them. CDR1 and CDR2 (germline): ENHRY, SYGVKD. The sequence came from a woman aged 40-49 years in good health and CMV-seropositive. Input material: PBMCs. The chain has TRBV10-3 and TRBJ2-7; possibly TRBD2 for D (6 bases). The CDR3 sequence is CAMAPGLSYEQYF. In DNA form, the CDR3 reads TGTGCCATGGCCCCGGGACTCTCCTACGAGCAGTACTTC.